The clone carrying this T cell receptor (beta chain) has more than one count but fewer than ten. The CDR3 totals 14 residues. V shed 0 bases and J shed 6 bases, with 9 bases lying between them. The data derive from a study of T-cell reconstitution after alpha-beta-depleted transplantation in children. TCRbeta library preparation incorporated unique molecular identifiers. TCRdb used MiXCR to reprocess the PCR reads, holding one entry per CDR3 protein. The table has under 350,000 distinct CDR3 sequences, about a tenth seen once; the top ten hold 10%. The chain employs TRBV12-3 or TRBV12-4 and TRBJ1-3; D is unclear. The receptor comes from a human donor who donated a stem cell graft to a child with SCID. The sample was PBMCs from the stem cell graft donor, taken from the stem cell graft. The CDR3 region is CASSLAPGLNTIYF. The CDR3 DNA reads TGTGCCAGCAGTTTAGCCCCCGGGCTAAACACCATATATTTT.